Each of the 10 T cell receptor beta chains below was sequenced from the same sample in a study of blood T cell repertoires in COVID-19. Profiled with immunoSEQ multiplex PCR; TCRdb holds only in-frame clones, not every one. This table holds 85,000 to 110,000 clones, roughly 84% found once. The sample consisted of peripheral blood. These receptors all stem from a human donor in a cohort sampled during active COVID-19.

V and J are TRBV27 and TRBJ2-7; D call uncertain. The V and J ends lost 4 bases and 11 bases respectively, with 12 bases between them. CDR1 is MNHEY and CDR2 is SMNVEV in the germline V gene (reference sequence). The CDR3 sequence is 11 residues long. CDR3 sequence: CASSSAAREYF. CDR3 sequence (DNA): TGTGCCAGCAGTTCTGCTGCACGGGAGTACTTC.

This chain joins TRBV6-4 and TRBJ2-3; TRBD2 aligns across 9 bases. CDR1 is MRHNA, CDR2 SNTAGT, per germline. Unmatched junction bases numbered 2, after V lost 4 bases and J lost 0 bases. This CDR3 has 15 amino acids. CDR3: CASSAAGGSTDTQYF. CDR3 in DNA: TGTGCCAGCAGTGCTGCGGGGGGGAGCACAGATACGCAGTATTTT.

The rearrangement links TRBV27 to TRBJ2-2, with 12 bases fitting TRBD2. V shed 5 bases and J 5 bases; nucleotides not matched to a gene: 9. Germline assignment: CDR1 MNHEY and CDR2 SMNVEV (reference sequence). The CDR3 spans 17 residues. The CDR3, as DNA: TGTGCCAGCAGTGATGGACTAGCGGGATCGGGGACCGGGGAGCTGTTTTTT. Translation: CASSDGLAGSGTGELFF.

V gene TRBV4-1 combines with J gene TRBJ2-1; D unresolved. In germline, CDR1 is MGHRA, CDR2 YSYEKL. The CDR3 covers 13 residues. Between the trimmed V and J ends, which lost 0 bases and 8 bases, there was a span of 8 bases. CDR3 region: CASSQDLADEQFF. DNA of the CDR3: TGCGCCAGCAGCCAAGATCTGGCCGATGAGCAGTTCTTC.

This chain joins TRBV5-1 and TRBJ2-1; the D gene is possibly TRBD1 (6 bases). CDR1 and CDR2 from the germline V gene are SGHRS and YFSETQ. CDR3 length: 16 amino acids. V lost 1 base, J lost 2 bases, and 13 bases lay in between. The CDR3 here is CASSLLGGPTYNEQFF. The CDR3 coding sequence is TGCGCCAGCAGCTTGTTAGGGGGACCGACCTACAATGAGCAGTTCTTC.

V and J are TRBV27 and TRBJ2-5; 7 positions agree with TRBD2. The CDR3 consists of 13 residues. Looked up from germline, CDR1 is MNHEY and CDR2 is SMNVEV (reference sequence). Trimming removed 2 bases from V and 5 bases from J; junction bases left unmatched: 2. The chain's CDR3 is CASSLRGGETQYF. The CDR3 DNA reads as TGTGCCAGCAGTTTAAGGGGAGGGGAGACCCAGTACTTC.

V and J are TRBV28 and TRBJ1-2; 7 positions match TRBD1. Germline CDR1 and CDR2: MDHEN and SYDVKM. Trimming at V came to 7 bases and at J to 8 bases, leaving 7 bases not matched to a gene. The CDR3 length is 12 residues. CDR3 protein: CASTPTGWGYTF. Here the CDR3 DNA reads TGTGCCAGCACCCCGACAGGGTGGGGCTACACCTTC.

This chain uses TRBV11-2 with TRBJ2-3; D gene uncertain. Germline-derived CDR1 and CDR2 are SGHAT and FQNNGV. The germline V and J ends were trimmed by 3 bases and 1 base, with 14 bases remaining between them. This CDR3 comprises 16 residues. This CDR3 is CASSFWPPHGTDTQYF. The CDR3 region has the DNA TGTGCCAGCAGCTTTTGGCCCCCCCACGGCACAGATACGCAGTATTTT.

This clone was seen at least ten times. The chain links TRBV4-2 to TRBJ1-6, with TRBD1 matching 10 bases. Unmatched junction bases numbered 12, after V lost 0 bases and J lost 13 bases. The CDR3 has 17 amino acids. Per germline, CDR1 LGHNA and CDR2 YNFKEQ. The CDR3 DNA reads TGTGCCAGCAGCCAAGACCGCCCGGGACAGGGGATGGGTCCCCTCCACTTT. Protein sequence: CASSQDRPGQGMGPLHF.

The chain uses TRBV7-3 and TRBJ2-6, with D perhaps TRBD1 (5 bases). This CDR3 has 17 amino acids. Trimming removed 7 bases at V and 2 bases at J, with 18 bases between. The V gene's germline CDR1 is SGHTA and CDR2 FQGTGA. This CDR3 reads CASKYDSSPAGANVLTF. The DNA of the CDR3 is TGTGCCAGCAAATATGACAGCTCTCCCGCTGGGGCCAACGTCCTGACTTTC.